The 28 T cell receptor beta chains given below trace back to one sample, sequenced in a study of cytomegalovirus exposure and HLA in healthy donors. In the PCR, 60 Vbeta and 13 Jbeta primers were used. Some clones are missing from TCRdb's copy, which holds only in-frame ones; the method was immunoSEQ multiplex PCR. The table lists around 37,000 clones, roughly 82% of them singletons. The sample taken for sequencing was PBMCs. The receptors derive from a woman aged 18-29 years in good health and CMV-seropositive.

CDR3 in amino acids: CAWSTGAGYEQYF. Here the CDR3 DNA reads TGTGCCTGGAGTACAGGGGCTGGCTACGAGCAGTACTTC. J is TRBJ2-5 and V is TRBV30, with 7 bases fitting TRBD1. The DNA end is a closer match to TRBJ2-7, so the J assignment may be wrong. CDR1 and CDR2 from the germline V gene are GTSNPN and SVGIG (reference sequence). CDR3 length: 13 amino acids.

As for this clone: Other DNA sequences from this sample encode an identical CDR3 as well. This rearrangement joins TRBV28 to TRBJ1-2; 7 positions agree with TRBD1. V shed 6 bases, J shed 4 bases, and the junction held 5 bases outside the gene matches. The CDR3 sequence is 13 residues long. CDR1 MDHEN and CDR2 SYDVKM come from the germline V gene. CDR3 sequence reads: CASSPDRIYGYTF. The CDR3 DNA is TGTGCCAGCAGCCCGGACAGGATCTATGGCTACACCTTC.

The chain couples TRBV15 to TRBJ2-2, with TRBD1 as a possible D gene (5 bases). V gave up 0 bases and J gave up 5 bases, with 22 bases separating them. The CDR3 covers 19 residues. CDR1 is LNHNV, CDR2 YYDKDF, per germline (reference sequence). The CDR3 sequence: CATSRELTIVGASTGELFF. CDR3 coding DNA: TGTGCCACCAGCAGAGAACTAACTATCGTTGGGGCGTCGACCGGGGAGCTGTTTTTT.

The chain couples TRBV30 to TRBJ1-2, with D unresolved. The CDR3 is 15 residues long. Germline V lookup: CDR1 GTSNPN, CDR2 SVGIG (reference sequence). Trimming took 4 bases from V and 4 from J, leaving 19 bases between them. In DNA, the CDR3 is TGTGCCTGGAAAAAGATTTTCCGGAGCCCCTATGGCTACACCTTC. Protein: CAWKKIFRSPYGYTF.

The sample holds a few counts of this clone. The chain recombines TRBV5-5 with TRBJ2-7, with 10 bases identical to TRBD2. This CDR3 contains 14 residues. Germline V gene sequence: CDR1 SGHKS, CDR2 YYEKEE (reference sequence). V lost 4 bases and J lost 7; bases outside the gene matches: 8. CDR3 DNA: TGTGCCAGCAGCCTGCTAGCGGGAGCTGGGGAGCAGTACTTC. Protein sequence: CASSLLAGAGEQYF.

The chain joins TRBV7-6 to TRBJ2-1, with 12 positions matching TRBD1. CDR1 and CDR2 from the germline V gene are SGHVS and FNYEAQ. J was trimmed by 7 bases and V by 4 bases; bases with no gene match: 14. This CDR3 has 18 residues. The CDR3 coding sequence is TGTGCCAGCAGCTCCCGACCGGGACAGGGGGCCTCAGGGAATGAGCAGTTCTTC. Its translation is CASSSRPGQGASGNEQFF.

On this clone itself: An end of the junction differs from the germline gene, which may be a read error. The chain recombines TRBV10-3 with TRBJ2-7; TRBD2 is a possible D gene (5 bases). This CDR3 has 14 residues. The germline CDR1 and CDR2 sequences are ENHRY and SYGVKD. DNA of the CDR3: TGTGCCATCAGCTCCCGTGGGAGCTCCTACGAGCAGCACTTC. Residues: CAISSRGSSYEQHF.

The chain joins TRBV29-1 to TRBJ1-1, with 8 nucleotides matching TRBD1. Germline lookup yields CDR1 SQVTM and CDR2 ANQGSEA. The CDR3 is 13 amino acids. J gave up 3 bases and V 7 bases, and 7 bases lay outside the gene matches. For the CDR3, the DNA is TGCAGCGCTGGACAGGGACTGGACACTGAAGCTTTCTTT. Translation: CSAGQGLDTEAFF.

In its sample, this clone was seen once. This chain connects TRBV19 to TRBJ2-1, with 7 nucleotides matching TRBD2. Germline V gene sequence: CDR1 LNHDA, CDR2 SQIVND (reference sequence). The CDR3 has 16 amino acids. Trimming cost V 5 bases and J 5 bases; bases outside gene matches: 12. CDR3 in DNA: TGTGCCAGTAGTCTGTCTGCCGGGACTACGGACAATGAGCAGTTCTTC. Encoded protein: CASSLSAGTTDNEQFF.

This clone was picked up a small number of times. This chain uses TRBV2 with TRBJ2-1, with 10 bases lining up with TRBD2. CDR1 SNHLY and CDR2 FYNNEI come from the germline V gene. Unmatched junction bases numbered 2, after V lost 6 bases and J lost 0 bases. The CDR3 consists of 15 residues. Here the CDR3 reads CASRGLASSYNEQFF. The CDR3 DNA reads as TGTGCCAGCAGGGGACTAGCGAGCTCCTACAATGAGCAGTTCTTC.

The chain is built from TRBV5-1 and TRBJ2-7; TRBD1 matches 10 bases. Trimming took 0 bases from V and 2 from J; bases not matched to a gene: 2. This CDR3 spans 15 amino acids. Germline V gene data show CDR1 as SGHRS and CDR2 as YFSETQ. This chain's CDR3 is CASSLGGQGAYEQYF. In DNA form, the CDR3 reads TGCGCCAGCAGCTTGGGCGGACAGGGGGCCTACGAGCAGTACTTC.

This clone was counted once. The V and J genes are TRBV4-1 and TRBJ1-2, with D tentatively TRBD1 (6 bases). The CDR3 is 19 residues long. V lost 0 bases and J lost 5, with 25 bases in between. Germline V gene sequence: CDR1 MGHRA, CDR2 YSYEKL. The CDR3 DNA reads TGCGCCAGCAGCCAAGATAGGACCGGAAGACAGGAAATATGGTATGGCTACACCTTC. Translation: CASSQDRTGRQEIWYGYTF.

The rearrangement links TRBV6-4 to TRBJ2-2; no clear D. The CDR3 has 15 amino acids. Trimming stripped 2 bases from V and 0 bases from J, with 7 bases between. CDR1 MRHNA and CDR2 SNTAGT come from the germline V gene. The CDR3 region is CASSDQSTNTGELFF. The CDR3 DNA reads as TGTGCCAGCAGTGACCAGTCAACGAACACCGGGGAGCTGTTTTTT.

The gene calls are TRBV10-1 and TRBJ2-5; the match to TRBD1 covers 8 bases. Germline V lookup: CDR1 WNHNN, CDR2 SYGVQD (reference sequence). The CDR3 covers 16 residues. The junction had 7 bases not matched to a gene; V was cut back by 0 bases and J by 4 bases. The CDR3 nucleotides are TGCGCCAGCAGTGAGTCGATGGGTCAGGGGGCAGAGACCCAGTACTTC. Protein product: CASSESMGQGAETQYF.

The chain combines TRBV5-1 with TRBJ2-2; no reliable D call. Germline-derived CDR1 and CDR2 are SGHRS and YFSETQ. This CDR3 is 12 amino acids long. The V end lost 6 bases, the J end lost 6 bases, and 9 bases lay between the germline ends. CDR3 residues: CASTLSAGELFF. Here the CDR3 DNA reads TGCGCCAGCACCCTCTCCGCCGGGGAGCTGTTTTTT.

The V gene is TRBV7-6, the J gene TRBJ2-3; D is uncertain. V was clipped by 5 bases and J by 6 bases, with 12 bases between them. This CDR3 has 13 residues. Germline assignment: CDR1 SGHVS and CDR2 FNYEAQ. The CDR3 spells CASSPWMRDTQYF. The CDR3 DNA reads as TGTGCCAGCAGCCCTTGGATGAGGGATACGCAGTATTTT.

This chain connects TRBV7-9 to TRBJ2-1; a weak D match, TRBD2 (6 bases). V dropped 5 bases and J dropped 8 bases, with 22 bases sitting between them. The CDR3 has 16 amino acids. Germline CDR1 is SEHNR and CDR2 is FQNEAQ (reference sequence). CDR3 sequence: CASSPPPRDSKHEQFF. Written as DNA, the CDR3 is TGTGCCAGCAGCCCACCTCCCCGGGACTCCAAACATGAGCAGTTCTTC.

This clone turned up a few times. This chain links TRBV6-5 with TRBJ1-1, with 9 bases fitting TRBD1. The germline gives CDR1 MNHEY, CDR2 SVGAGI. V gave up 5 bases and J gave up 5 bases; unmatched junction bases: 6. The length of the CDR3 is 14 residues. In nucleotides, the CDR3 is TGTGCCAGCAGTCCCGACAGGGGGTCAACTGAAGCTTTCTTT. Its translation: CASSPDRGSTEAFF.

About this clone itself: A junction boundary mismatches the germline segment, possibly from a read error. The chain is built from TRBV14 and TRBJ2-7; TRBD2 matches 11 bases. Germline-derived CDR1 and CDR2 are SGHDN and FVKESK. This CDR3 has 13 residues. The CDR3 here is CASSQGGLAGFFF. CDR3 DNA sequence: TGTGCCAGCAGCCAAGGCGGACTAGCGGGCTTCTTTTTC.

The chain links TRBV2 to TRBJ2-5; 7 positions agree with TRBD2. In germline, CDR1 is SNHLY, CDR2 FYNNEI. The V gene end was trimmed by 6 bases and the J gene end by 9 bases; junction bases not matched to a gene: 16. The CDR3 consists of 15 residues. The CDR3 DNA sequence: TGTGCCAGCAGGGAGGACTGGGGGGGAGAAAGGGCCCAGTACTTC. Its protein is CASREDWGGERAQYF. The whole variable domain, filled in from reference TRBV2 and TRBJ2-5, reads EPEVTQTPSHQVTQMGQEVILRCVPISNHLYFYWYRQILGQKVEFLVSFYNNEISEKSEIFDDQFSVERPDGSNFTLKIRSTKLEDSAMYFCASREDWGGERAQYFGPGTRLLVL.

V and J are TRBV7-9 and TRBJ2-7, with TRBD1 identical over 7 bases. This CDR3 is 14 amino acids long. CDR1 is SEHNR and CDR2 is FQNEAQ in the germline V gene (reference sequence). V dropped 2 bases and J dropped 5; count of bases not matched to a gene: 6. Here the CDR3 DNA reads TGTGCCAGCAGCTTAAGTCAGGGGGTCAACGAGCAGTACTTC. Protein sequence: CASSLSQGVNEQYF.

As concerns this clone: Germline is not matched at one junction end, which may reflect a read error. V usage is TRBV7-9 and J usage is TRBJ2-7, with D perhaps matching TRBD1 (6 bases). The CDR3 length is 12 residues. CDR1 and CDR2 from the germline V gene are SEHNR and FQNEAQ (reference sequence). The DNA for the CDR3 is TGTTCCAGCAGCTTCGACAGGAGCGAGCAGTACTTC. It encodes CSSSFDRSEQYF.

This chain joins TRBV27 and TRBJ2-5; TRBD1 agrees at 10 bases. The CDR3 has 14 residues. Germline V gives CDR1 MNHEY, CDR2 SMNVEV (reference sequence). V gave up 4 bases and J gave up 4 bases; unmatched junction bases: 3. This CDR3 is CASSSRTGGETQYF. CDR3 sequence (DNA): TGTGCCAGCAGTTCTCGGACAGGGGGAGAGACCCAGTACTTC.

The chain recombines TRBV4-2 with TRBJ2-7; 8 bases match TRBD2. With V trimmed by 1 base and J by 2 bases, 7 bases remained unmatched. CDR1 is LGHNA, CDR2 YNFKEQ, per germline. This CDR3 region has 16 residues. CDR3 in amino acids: CASSQADSGATYEQYF. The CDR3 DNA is TGTGCCAGCAGCCAAGCTGATAGCGGGGCGACCTACGAGCAGTACTTC.

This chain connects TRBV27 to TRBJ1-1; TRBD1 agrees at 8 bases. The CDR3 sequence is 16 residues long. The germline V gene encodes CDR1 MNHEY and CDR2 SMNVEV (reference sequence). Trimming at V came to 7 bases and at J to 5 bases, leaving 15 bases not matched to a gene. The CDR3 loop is CASNRITGGQRTEAFF. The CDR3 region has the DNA TGTGCCAGCAATAGGATAACAGGGGGGCAACGAACTGAAGCTTTCTTT.

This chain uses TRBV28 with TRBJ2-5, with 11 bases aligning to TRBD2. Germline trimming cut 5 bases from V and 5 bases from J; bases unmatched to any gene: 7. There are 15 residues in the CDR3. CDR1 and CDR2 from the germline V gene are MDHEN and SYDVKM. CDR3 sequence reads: CASSLSGTSGETQYF. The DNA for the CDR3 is TGTGCCAGCAGTCTGTCCGGGACTAGCGGTGAGACCCAGTACTTC.

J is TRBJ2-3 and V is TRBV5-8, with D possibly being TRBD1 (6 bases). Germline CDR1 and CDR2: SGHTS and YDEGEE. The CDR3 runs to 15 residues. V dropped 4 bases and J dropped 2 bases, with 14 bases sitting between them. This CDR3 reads CASSLGTILTDTQYF. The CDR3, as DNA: TGTGCCAGCAGCCTCGGGACAATTCTCACAGATACGCAGTATTTT.

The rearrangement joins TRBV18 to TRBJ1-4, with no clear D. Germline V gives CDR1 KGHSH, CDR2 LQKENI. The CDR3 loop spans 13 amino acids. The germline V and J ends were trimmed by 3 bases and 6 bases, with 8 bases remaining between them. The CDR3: CASSPRADEKLFF. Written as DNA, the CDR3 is TGTGCCAGCTCACCGAGGGCCGATGAAAAACTGTTTTTT.